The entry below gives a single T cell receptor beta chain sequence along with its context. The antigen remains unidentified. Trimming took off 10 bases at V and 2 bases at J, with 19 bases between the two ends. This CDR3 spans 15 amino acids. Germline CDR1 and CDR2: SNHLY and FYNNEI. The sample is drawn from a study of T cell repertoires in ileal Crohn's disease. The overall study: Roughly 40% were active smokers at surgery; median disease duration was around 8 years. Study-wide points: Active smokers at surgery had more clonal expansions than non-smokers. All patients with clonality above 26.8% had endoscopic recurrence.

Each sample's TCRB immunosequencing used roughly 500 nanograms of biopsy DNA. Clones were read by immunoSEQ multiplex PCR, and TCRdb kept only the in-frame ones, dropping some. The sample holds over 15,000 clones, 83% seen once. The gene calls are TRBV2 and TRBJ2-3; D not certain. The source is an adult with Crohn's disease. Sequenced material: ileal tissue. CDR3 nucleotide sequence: TGTGCCACACACTACGTTGAGGAAACCACAGATACGCAGTATTTT. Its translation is CATHYVEETTDTQYF.